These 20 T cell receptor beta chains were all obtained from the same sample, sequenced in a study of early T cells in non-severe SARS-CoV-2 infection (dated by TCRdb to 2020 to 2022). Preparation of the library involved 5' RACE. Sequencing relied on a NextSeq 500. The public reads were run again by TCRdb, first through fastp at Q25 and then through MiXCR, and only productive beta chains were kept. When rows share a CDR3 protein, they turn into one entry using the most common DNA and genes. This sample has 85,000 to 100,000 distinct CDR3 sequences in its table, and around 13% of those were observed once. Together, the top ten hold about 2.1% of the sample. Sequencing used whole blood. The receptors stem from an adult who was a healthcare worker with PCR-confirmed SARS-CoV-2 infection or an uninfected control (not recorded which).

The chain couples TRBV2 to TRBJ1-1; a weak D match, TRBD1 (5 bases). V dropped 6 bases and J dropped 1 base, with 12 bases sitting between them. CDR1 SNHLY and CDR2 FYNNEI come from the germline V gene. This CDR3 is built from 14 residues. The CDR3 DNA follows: TGTGCCAGCAGCGAACAGGCTGGGAACACTGAAGCTTTCTTT. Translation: CASSEQAGNTEAFF.

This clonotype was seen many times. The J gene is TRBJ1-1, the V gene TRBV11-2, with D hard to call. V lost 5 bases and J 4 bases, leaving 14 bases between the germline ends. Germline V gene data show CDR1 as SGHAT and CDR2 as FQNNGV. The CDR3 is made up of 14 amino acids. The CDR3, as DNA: TGTGCCAGCAGCCCGACACTATGGCGCACTGAAGCTTTCTTT. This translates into CASSPTLWRTEAFF. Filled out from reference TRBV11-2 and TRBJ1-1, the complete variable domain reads EAGVAQSPRYKIIEKRQSVAFWCNPISGHATLYWYQQILGQGPKLLIQFQNNGVVDDSQLPKDRFSAERLKGVDSTLKIQPAKLEDSAVYLCASSPTLWRTEAFFGQGTRLTVV.

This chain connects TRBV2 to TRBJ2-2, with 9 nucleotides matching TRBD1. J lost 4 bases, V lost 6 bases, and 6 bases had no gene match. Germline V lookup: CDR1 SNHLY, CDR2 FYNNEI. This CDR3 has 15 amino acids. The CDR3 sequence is CASSGRDRATGELFF. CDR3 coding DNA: TGTGCCAGCAGCGGACGGGACAGGGCCACCGGGGAGCTGTTTTTT.

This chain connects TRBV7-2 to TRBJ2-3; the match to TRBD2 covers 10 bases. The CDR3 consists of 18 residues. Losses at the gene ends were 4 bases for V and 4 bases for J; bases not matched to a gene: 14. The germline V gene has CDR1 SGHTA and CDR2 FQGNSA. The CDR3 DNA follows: TGTGCCAGCAGCTCCAGGGCCAGCGGGGGGGCCCAGGCAGATACGCAGTATTTT. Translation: CASSSRASGGAQADTQYF.

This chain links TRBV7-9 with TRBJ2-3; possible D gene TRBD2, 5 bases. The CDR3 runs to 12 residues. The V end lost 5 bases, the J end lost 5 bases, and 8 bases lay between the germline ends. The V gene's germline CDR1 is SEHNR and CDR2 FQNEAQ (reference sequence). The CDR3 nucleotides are TGTGCCAGCAGCCAAGGGAGAGATACGCAGTATTTT. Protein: CASSQGRDTQYF. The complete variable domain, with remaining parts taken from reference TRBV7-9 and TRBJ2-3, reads DTGVSQNPRHKITKRGQNVTFRCDPISEHNRLYWYRQTLGQGPEFLTYFQNEAQLEKSRLLSDRFSAERPKGSFSTLEIQRTEQGDSAMYLCASSQGRDTQYFGPGTRLTVL.

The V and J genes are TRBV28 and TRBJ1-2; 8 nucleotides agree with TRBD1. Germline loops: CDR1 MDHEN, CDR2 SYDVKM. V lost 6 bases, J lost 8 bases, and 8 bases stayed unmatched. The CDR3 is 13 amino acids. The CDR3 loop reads CASSIRTGLGYTF. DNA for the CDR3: TGTGCCAGCAGCATTCGGACAGGGCTCGGCTACACCTTC.

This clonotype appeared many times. CDR3 nucleotides: TGTGCCAGCAGCTTAGGCCCTGATAGCAATCAGCCCCAGCATTTT. This sequence encodes CASSLGPDSNQPQHF. V gene TRBV7-2 combines with J gene TRBJ1-5; D is ambiguous. V was trimmed by 1 base and J by 0 bases, leaving 7 bases between them. Germline V CDR1 and CDR2: SGHTA, FQGNSA. The length of the CDR3 is 15 residues.

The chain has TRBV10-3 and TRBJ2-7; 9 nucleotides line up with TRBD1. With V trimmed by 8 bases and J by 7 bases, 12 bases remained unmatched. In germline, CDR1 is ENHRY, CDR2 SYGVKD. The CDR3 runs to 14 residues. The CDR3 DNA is TGTGCCATCGGGGACAGGGTCGATTCTACGGAGCAGTACTTC. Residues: CAIGDRVDSTEQYF.

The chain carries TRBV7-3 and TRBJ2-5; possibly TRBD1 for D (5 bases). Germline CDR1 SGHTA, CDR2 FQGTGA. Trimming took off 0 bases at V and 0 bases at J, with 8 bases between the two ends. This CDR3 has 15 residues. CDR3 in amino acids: CASSLTPGYQETQYF. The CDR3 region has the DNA TGTGCCAGCAGCTTAACCCCAGGGTACCAAGAGACCCAGTACTTC.

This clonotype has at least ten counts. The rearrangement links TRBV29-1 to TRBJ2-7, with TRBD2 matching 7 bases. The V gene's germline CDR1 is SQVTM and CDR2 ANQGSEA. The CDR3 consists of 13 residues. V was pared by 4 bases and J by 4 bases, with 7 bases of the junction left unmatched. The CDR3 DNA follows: TGCAGCGTTGCGAAGTCCGGGGGGTACGAGCAGTACTTC. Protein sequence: CSVAKSGGYEQYF.

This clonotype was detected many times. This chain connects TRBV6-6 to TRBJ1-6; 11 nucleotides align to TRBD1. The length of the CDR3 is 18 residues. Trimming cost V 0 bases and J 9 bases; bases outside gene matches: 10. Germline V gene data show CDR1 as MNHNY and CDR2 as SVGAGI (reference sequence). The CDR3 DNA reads TGTGCCAGCAGTTACTCGGGACCGGACAGGGGGCAGGTTTCACCCCTCCACTTT. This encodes CASSYSGPDRGQVSPLHF.

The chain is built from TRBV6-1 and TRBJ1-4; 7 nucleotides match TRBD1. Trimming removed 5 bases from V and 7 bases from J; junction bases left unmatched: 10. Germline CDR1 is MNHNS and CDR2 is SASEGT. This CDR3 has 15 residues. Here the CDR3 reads CASSNNRGVSEKLFF. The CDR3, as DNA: TGTGCCAGCAGTAATAACAGGGGAGTAAGTGAAAAACTGTTTTTT.

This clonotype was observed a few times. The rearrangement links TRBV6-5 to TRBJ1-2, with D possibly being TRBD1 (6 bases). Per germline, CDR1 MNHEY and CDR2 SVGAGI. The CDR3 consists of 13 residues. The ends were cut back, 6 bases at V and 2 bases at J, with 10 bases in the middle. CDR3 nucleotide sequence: TGTGCCAGCAGCCGGGACACCAACTATGGCTACACCTTC. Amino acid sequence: CASSRDTNYGYTF.

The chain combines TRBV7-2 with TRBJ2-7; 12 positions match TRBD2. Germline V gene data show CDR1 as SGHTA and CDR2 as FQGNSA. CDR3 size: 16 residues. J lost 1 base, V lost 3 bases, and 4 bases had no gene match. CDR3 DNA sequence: TGTGCCAGCAGCTTTGTAACTAGCGGGGGGTCCTACGAGCAGTACTTC. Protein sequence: CASSFVTSGGSYEQYF.

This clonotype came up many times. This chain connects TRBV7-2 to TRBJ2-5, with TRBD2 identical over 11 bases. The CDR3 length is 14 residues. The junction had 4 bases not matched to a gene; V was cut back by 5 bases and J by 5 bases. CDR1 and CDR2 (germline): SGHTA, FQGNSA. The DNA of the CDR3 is TGTGCCAGCAGCCCAGGACTAGCGGGCGAGACCCAGTACTTC. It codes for CASSPGLAGETQYF.

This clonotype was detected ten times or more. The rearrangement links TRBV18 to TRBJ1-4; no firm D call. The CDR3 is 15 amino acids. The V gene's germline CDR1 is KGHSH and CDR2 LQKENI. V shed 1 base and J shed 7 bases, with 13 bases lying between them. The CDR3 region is CASSPQALGSEKLFF. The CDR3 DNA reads TGTGCCAGCTCACCACAGGCCCTGGGGAGTGAAAAACTGTTTTTT.

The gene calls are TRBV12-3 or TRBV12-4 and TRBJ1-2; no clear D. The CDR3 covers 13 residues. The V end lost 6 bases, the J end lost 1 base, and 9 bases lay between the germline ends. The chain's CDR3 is CASRKTVNYGYTF. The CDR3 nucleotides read TGTGCCAGCAGAAAGACGGTTAACTATGGCTACACCTTC.

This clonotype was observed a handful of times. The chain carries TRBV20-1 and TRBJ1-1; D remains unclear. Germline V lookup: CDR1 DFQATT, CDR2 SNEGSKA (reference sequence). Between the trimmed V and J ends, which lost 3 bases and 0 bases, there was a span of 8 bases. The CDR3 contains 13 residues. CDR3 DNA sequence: TGCAGTGCTAGTTACGGACTGAACACTGAAGCTTTCTTT. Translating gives CSASYGLNTEAFF.

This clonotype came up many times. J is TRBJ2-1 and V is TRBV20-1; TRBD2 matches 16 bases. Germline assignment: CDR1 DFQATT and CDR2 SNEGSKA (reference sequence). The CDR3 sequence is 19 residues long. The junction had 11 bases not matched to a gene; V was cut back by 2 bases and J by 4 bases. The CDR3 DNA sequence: TGCAGTGCTAGACCAAACCGCGGGACTAGCGGGGGGGCGTACAATGAGCAGTTCTTC. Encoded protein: CSARPNRGTSGGAYNEQFF.

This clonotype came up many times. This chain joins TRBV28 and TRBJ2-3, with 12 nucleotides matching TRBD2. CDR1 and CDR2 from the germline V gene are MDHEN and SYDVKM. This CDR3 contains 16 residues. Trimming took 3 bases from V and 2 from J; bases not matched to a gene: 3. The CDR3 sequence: CASSLASGGATDTQYF. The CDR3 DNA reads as TGTGCCAGCAGTTTGGCTAGCGGGGGGGCCACAGATACGCAGTATTTT.